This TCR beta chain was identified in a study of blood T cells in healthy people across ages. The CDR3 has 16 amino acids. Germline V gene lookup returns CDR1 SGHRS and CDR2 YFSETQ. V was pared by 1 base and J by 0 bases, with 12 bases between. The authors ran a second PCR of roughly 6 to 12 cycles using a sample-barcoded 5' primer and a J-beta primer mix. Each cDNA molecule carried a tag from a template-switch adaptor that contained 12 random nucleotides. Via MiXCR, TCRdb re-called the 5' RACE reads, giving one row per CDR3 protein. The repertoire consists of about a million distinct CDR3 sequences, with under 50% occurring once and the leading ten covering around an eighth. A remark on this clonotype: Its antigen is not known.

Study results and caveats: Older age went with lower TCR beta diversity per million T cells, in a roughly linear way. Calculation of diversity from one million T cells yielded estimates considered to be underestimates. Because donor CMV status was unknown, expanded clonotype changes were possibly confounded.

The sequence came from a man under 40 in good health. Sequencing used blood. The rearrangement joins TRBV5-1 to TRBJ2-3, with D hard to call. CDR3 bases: TGCGCCAGCAGCTTGTTCCAGCCCTCTAGCACAGATACGCAGTATTTT. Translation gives CASSLFQPSSTDTQYF.